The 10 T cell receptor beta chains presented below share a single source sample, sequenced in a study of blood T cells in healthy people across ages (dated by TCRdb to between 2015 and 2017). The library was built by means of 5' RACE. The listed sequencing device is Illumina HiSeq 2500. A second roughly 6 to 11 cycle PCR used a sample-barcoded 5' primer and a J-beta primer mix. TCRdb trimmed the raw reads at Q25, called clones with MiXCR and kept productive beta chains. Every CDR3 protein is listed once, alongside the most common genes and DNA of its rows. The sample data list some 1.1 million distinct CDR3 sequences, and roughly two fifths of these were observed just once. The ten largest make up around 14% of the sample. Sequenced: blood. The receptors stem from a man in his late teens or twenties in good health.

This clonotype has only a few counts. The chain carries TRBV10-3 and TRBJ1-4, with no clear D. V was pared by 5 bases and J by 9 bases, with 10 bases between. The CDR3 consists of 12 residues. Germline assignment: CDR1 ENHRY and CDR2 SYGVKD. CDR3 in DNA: TGTGCCATCAGTATTGGAGATAAAAAACTGTTTTTT. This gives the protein CAISIGDKKLFF.

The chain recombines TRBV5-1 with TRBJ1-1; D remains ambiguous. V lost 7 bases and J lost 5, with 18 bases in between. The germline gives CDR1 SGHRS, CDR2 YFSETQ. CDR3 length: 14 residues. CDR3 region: CASAEGPPGTEAFF. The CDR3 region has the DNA TGCGCCAGCGCGGAGGGCCCCCCGGGGACTGAAGCTTTCTTT.

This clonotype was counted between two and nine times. CDR3 loop: CSAPKLGAEQYF. The CDR3 coding sequence is TGCAGTGCTCCAAAGCTCGGGGCCGAGCAGTACTTC. The gene calls are TRBV20-1 and TRBJ2-7; D may be TRBD1 or TRBD2 (5 bases each). The CDR3 covers 12 residues. Germline assignment: CDR1 DFQATT and CDR2 SNEGSKA (reference sequence). Deletions cut 5 bases from V and 6 bases from J, with 14 bases between.

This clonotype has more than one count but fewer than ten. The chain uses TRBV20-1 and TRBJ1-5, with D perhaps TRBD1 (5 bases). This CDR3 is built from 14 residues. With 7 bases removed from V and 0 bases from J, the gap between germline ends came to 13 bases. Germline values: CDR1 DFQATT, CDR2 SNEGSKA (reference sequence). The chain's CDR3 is CSVRTLYSNQPQHF. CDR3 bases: TGCAGTGTTCGGACACTGTATAGCAATCAGCCCCAGCATTTT.

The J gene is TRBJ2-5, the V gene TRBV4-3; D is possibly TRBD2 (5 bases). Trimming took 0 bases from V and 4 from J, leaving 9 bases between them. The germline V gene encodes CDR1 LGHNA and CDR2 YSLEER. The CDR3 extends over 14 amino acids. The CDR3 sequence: CASSQDLGRETQYF. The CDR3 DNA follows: TGCGCCAGCAGCCAAGATCTAGGGAGAGAGACCCAGTACTTC.

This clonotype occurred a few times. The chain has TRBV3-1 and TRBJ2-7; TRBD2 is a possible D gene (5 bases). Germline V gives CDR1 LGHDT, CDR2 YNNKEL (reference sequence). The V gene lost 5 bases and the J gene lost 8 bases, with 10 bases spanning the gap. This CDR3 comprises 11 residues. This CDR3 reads CASSAGRKQYF. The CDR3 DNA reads TGTGCCAGCAGCGCGGGTCGTAAGCAGTACTTC.

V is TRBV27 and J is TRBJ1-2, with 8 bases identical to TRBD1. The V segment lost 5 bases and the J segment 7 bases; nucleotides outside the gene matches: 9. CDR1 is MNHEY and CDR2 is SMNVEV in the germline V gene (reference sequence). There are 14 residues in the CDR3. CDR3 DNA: TGTGCCAGCAGTCCTCGGACAGGGAGTTTTGGCTACACCTTC. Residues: CASSPRTGSFGYTF.

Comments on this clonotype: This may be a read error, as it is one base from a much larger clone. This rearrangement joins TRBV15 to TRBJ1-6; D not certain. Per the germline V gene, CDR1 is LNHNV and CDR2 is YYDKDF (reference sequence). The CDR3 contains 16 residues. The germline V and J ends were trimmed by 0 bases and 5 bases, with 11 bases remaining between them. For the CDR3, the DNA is TGTGCCACCAGCAGAGATCAAGGGATTGATAATTCACCCCTCCACTTT. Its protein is CATSRDQGIDNSPLHF.

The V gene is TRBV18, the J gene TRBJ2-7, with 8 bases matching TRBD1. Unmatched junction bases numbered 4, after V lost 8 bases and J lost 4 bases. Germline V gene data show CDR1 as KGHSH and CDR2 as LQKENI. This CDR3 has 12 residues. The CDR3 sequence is CASQDRGYEQYF. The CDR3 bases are TGTGCCAGCCAAGACAGGGGATACGAGCAGTACTTC.

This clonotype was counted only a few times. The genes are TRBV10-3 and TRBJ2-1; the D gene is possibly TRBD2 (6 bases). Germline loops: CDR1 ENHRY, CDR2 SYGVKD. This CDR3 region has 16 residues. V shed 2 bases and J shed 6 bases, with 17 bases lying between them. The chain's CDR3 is CAISERVQRVSNEQFF. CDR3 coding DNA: TGTGCCATCAGTGAGAGGGTCCAGCGGGTATCCAATGAGCAGTTCTTC.